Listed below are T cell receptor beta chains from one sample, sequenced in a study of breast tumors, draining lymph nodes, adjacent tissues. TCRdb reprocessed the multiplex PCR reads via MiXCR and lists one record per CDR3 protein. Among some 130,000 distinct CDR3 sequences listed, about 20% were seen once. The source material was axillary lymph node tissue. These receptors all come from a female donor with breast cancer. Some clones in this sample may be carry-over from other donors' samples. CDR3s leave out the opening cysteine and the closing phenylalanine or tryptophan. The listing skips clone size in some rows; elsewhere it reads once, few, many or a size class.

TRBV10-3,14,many,AISRELTQGYQPQH
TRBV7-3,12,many,ASSLTSGSYEQY
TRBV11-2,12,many,ASSKGRVNEKLF
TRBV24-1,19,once,ATSDGLLPQYGARVNQPQH
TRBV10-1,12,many,ASSDGGGGRRQF
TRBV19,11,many,ASSRFDAKTQY
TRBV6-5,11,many,ASSYGQNYGYT
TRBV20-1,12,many,SARDPDRGYGYT
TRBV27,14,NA,AGSFVRLIGRNEQF
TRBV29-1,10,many,SVGQGMDEQF
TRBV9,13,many,ASSPRTGSTDTQY
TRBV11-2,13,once,ASSLDLVGTRELF
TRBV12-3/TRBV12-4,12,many,ASGDRGRGETQY
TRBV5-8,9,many,AYRARGALH
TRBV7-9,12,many,ASSLPSGPNEQF
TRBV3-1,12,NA,ASSPGIGNNEQF
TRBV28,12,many,ASSSGQGIYEQY
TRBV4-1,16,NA,ASSQEHGPWNYYNEQF
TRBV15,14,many,ATSRSSTGGFYEQY
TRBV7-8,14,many,ASSESTGLANEKLF
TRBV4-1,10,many,ASSQEGTSYT
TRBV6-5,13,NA,ASRRPGGNTGELF
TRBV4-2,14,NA,ASSQETSGGTDRQY
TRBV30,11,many,AWSVTDKGEQY
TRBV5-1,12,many,ASSLGGWGSPLH
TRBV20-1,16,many,SARAQGTQREAYNEQF
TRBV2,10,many,ACTAQSRELF
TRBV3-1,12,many,ASSQRGTNEKLF
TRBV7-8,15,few,ASSSTGAIAERETQY
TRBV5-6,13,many,ASSQDRGRNQPQH
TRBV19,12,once,ASSQGRNTGGLF
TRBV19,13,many,ASSSPQGQTAGST
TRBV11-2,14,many,ASSLFRGSSYNEQF
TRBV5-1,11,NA,ASSLAWQAEAF
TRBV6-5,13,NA,ASSYSSGLNEKLF
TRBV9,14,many,ASSATGTRGTNEQF
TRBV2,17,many,ASSNPGLAGLANTGELF
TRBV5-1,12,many,ASSPRDSDYGYT
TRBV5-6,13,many,ASRMSGGAYNEQF
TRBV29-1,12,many,SVSLDRKNQPQH
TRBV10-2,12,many,ASSPAGGTYEQY
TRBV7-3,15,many,ASSTKGTSGVFNEQF
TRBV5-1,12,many,ASSLEWGNSPLH
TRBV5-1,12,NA,ASSLEQGQETQY
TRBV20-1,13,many,SARASAGWGDTQY
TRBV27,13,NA,ASSPTSGSADTQY
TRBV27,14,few,ASAYLKGQGKNIQY
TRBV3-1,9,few,ASSQDRTQY
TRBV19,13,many,ASSRFLQDTGELF
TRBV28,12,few,ASSLGGVTGELF
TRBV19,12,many,ASSVNRGYQPQH
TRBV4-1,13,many,ASSHAGVGTDTQY
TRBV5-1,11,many,ASSSGDVGELF
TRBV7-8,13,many,ASRPSGRAVNEQF
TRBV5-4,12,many,ASSLDRTTDTQY
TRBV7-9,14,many,ASSSSSGGVLDTQY
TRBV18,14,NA,ASSNSGQEDVYGST
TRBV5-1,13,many,ASSPTGSHQETQY
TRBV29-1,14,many,SVEDRWQGGGNEQF